This T cell receptor (beta chain) was identified during a study of CD8+ T cells in alopecia areata. The wider study: Those treated were given oral tofacitinib at 5 to 10 mg twice daily.

Germline assignment: CDR1 MNHEY and CDR2 SMNVEV (reference sequence). With 3 bases removed from V and 7 bases from J, the gap between germline ends came to 13 bases. The CDR3 sequence is 14 residues long. Extracted RNA was reverse transcribed, and the resulting cDNA served as sequencing template. Sequenced by immunoSEQ multiplex PCR; TCRdb stores in-frame clones only, minus some. The sample yields around 61,000 clones, about half seen once. This clone occurred once. Sequencing used CD8+ T cells sorted from blood, obtained at week 0. This receptor was obtained from a human donor with alopecia areata. This rearrangement joins TRBV27 to TRBJ2-1; maybe TRBD2 (6 bases). The CDR3 is CASSFRRERNEQFF. The CDR3 DNA reads TGTGCCAGCAGTTTCCGACGGGAGAGAAATGAGCAGTTCTTC.